The present T cell receptor beta chain was sequenced within a study of sequential checkpoint blockade in melanoma. The wider study: About two dozen patients had tumor biopsies before treatment and at week 13. Findings and caveats of the study: Response in arm A was associated with pretreatment TIL clonality. Clinical benefit was about 30 times likelier when tumor T-cell fraction and clonality increased.

Treatment described: randomized to nivolumab then ipilimumab (arm A) or the reverse (arm B). DNA-damaging chemotherapy had not been given to any patient beforehand. A word on this clone: Its matching antigen is unknown.

Trimming stripped 1 base from V and 1 base from J, with 8 bases between. Per germline, CDR1 SGHDN and CDR2 FVKESK. The CDR3 is made up of 15 amino acids. Repertoires were generated with immunoSEQ multiplex PCR, while TCRdb's copy carries only in-frame clones and drops some. Here the sample spans 7,000 or so clones, 20% to 25% being singletons. The sequencing used tumor tissue (inferred from file names), collected from a patient given nivolumab and ipilimumab in sequence. The chain uses TRBV14 and TRBJ2-1; no clear D. The receptor was derived from a human donor with melanoma. The DNA for the CDR3 is TGTGCCAGCAGCCAAGGGGATAAATCCTACAATGAGCAGTTCTTC. Protein product: CASSQGDKSYNEQFF.